This TCR beta chain was captured by sequencing in a study of identical twins. Study-level findings and limits: Among monozygotic twins, out-of-frame TCR alpha sharing exceeded what models predicted.

The CDR3 length is 13 residues. Between the trimmed V and J ends, which lost 0 bases and 5 bases, there was a span of 7 bases. CDR1 KGHSH and CDR2 LQKENI come from the germline V gene. In TCRdb, the 5' RACE reads were re-called with MiXCR into one record per CDR3 protein. The sample records fewer than 550,000 distinct CDR3 sequences, approximately 14% being singletons. As for this clonotype: Antigen specificity is unknown.

The sample was also reused in another study, on yellow fever vaccine responses in identical twins.

The receptor was isolated from a woman between 18 and 29 years old in good health. Sequenced sample: CD4+ T cells sorted from blood. This chain links TRBV18 with TRBJ2-5; D not resolved. Here the CDR3 reads CASSPPLEETQYF. The DNA for the CDR3 is TGTGCCAGCTCACCACCCCTAGAGGAGACCCAGTACTTC. Variable domain in full (rest from reference TRBV18 and TRBJ2-5): NAGVMQNPRHLVRRRGQEARLRCSPMKGHSHVYWYRQLPEEGLKFMVYLQKENIIDESGMPKERFSAEFPKEGPSILRIQQVVRGDSAAYFCASSPPLEETQYFGPGTRLLVL.